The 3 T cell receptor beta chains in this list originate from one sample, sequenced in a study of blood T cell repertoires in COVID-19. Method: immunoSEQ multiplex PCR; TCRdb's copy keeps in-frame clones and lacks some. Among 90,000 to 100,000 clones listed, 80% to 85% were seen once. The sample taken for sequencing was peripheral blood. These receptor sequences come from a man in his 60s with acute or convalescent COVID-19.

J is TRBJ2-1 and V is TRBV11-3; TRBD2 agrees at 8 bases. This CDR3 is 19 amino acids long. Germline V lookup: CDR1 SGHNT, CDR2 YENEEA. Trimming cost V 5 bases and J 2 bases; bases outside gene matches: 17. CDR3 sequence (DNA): TGTGCCAGCAGCAAAGGCAGCGGGAGAGCCTCTCGGACCTACAATGAGCAGTTCTTC. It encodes CASSKGSGRASRTYNEQFF.

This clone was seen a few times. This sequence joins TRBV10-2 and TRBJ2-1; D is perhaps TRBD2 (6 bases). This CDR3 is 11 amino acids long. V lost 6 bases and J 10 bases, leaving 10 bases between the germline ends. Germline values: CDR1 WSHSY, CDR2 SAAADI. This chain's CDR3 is CASRLASEQFF. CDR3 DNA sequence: TGCGCCAGCAGACTAGCAAGCGAGCAGTTCTTC.

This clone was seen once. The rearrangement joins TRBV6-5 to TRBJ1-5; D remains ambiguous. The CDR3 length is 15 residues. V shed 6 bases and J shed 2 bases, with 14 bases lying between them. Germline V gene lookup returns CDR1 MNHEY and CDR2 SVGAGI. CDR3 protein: CASSLGRLGNQPQHF. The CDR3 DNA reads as TGTGCCAGCAGCCTAGGAAGACTCGGCAATCAGCCCCAGCATTTT.